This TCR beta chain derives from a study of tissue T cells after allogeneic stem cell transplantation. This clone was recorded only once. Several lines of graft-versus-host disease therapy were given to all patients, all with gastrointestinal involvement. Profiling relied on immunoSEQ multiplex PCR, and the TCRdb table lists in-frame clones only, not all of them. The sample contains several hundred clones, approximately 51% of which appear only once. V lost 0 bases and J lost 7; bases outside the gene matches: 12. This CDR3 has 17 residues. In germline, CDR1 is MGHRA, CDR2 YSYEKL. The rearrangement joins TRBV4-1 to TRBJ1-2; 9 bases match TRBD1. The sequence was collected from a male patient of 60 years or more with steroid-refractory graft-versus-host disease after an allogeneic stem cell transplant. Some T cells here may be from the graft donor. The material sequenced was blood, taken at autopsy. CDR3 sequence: CASSQEYGPGQGSGYTF. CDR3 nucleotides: TGCGCCAGCAGCCAAGAATACGGACCGGGACAGGGTTCTGGCTACACCTTC.